This entry describes one T cell receptor beta chain. It has no known antigen specificity. Base-call qualities are not available, and no considerably larger clone is one nucleotide away. Participants in the prospective study were aged 18 to 89 years, lived in 20 to 30 United States geographic areas, and enrolled through a virtual design. To assign participants to cohorts, the prospective study relied on clinical history that participants themselves reported in a screening survey and a study questionnaire. In the prospective study, mobile phlebotomists collected whole blood, serum and a nasopharyngeal or oropharyngeal swab from each participant. Participants in the prospective study had the option to provide additional blood draws and questionnaires over a roughly 2-month period. Before DNA extraction, blood samples from the prospective study were shipped at room temperature or frozen. This record belongs to a study of blood T cell repertoires in COVID-19 (dated by TCRdb to the early 2020s). About the investigation overall: The collaborator samples originated in the United States, Italy and Spain and spanned the acute and convalescent phases of COVID-19. The prospective study material was composed of cDNA or gDNA derived from T cells, B-cell-depleted T cells, or PBMCs. Deeply sampled blood TCRbeta repertoires from subjects exposed to, actively infected with, or recovered from COVID-19 were included in the dataset. A freely available public database, intended as a resource for researchers studying the immune response to SARS-CoV-2, is where the repertoires were released. Samples were obtained from the ongoing ImmuneRACE study (first 160 participants) and from 1,200 or so subjects provided by 6 global collaborators. Nearly every sample came with metadata listing a de-identified subject ID, COVID-19 status, age in years and sex. Where HLA class I and class II types were available, the types were taken from metadata supplied by the sample provider, not from assay-based typing.

V lost 4 bases and J lost 4 bases, and the count of bases not matched to a germline gene is 9. Including cysteine and phenylalanine, the CDR3 has 16 amino acids. The kept DNA is CDR3 alone, 48 bases in frame from the first base. The germline V gene yields SGHRS for CDR1 and YFSETQ for CDR2. Results the study describes overall, beyond this receptor: How much clinical and demographic metadata was included differed by source and by participant, and the metadata was provided uncurated.

TCRbeta CDR3 regions were amplified from genomic DNA using the immunoSEQ Assay, a bias-controlled multiplex PCR. The authors' pipeline ran thus. The number of nucleated cells in each sample was estimated from the amplification of reference gene primers within the assay. To quantify the absolute abundance of each unique TCRbeta CDR3 rearrangement, sequence reads were collapsed and filtered. For each sample, productive Simpson clonality was calculated as the square root of Simpson's diversity index across productive rearrangements. The table was pulled from immuneACCESS by TCRdb, which kept in-frame rearrangements only. Such tables lose some clones; where checked, under half of the loss comes from unresolved V genes, and the rest has no known cause. D and trimming come from the DNA, and the V and J calls and clone size come from that table. The sample table contains around 230,000 clones; only one count was recorded for over 80% of them. The top ten clonotypes cover about 9.3% of the sample.

The sequence links TRBV5-1 to TRBJ1-3; 9 central nucleotides agree with TRBD1. This TCR derives from a man between 18 and 29 years old with acute COVID-19. Sequencing was performed on PBMCs or T cells enriched from blood (not recorded which). The DNA reads as follows: TGCGCCAGCAGCGAAACTAACAGGGGGCAAGGAAACACCATATATTTT. This codes for CASSETNRGQGNTIYF.